This is a list of T cell receptor beta chains from one sample in a study of blood T cell repertoires in COVID-19. Data came from immunoSEQ multiplex PCR; TCRdb stores just in-frame clones and leaves some out. The table shows under 300,000 clones, with around nine tenths occurring only once. What was sequenced was PBMCs or T cells enriched from blood (not recorded which). The receptor set was obtained from a woman aged 60-75 years in a cohort exposed to, infected with or recovered from COVID-19 (not recorded which). CDR3s include the opening cysteine and the closing phenylalanine or tryptophan. Each record gives: D gene, CDR3 length, J gene, clone size, V gene, CDR3 protein, CDR3 DNA. D genes are given only for firm matches. Size is omitted from some rows. Given values are once, few, many or a class for expanded clones.

d_call: -; cdr3_length: 14; j_call: TRBJ2-3; clone_size: -; v_call: TRBV19; cdr3_aa: CASSPAPQTGTQYF; cdr3_nt: TGTGCCAGTAGTCCTGCCCCCCAAACCGGGACGCAGTATTTT
d_call: TRBD1; cdr3_length: 16; j_call: TRBJ2-3; clone_size: -; v_call: TRBV7-9; cdr3_aa: CASSFYRGLLTDTQYF; cdr3_nt: TGTGCCAGCAGCTTTTACAGGGGCCTTCTCACAGATACGCAGTATTTT
d_call: -; cdr3_length: 13; j_call: TRBJ2-2; clone_size: -; v_call: TRBV11-2; cdr3_aa: CASSLTNTGELFF; cdr3_nt: TGTGCCAGCAGCTTGACAAACACCGGGGAGCTGTTTTTT
d_call: TRBD2; cdr3_length: 12; j_call: TRBJ2-2; clone_size: few; v_call: TRBV2; cdr3_aa: CATRLAAGELFF; cdr3_nt: TGTGCCACCAGACTAGCGGCCGGGGAGCTGTTTTTT
d_call: -; cdr3_length: 14; j_call: TRBJ1-5; clone_size: -; v_call: TRBV6-1; cdr3_aa: CASSERGGGQPQHF; cdr3_nt: TGTGCCAGCAGTGAAAGGGGAGGGGGACAGCCCCAGCATTTT
d_call: TRBD2; cdr3_length: 18; j_call: TRBJ2-1; clone_size: -; v_call: TRBV15; cdr3_aa: CATSRDGLAGGIYNEQFF; cdr3_nt: TGTGCCACCAGCAGAGATGGCTTAGCGGGAGGCATCTACAATGAGCAGTTCTTC
d_call: -; cdr3_length: 15; j_call: TRBJ2-1; clone_size: -; v_call: TRBV19; cdr3_aa: CASSIGSGPSYEQFF; cdr3_nt: TGTGCCAGTAGTATTGGGTCAGGGCCATCCTATGAGCAGTTCTTC
d_call: TRBD1; cdr3_length: 14; j_call: TRBJ2-7; clone_size: -; v_call: TRBV19; cdr3_aa: CASSTTGNSYEQYF; cdr3_nt: TGTGCCAGTAGTACGACAGGGAACTCCTACGAGCAGTACTTC
d_call: TRBD1; cdr3_length: 14; j_call: TRBJ2-3; clone_size: -; v_call: TRBV6-2/TRBV6-3; cdr3_aa: CASSYSYRGDTQYF; cdr3_nt: TGTGCCAGCAGTTACTCGTACAGGGGAGATACGCAGTATTTT
d_call: TRBD1; cdr3_length: 14; j_call: TRBJ2-1; clone_size: -; v_call: TRBV19; cdr3_aa: CASSMGQGAHEQFF; cdr3_nt: TGTGCCAGTAGCATGGGACAGGGGGCCCATGAGCAGTTCTTC
d_call: TRBD2; cdr3_length: 19; j_call: TRBJ2-3; clone_size: -; v_call: TRBV4-1; cdr3_aa: CASSPNTQLAGGGGDTQYF; cdr3_nt: TGCGCCAGCAGCCCAAACACACAACTAGCGGGAGGAGGCGGAGATACGCAGTATTTT
d_call: TRBD2; cdr3_length: 16; j_call: TRBJ2-7; clone_size: -; v_call: TRBV7-6; cdr3_aa: CASSLVGTSGRYEQYF; cdr3_nt: TGTGCCAGCAGCTTAGTGGGGACTAGCGGGAGGTACGAGCAGTACTTC
d_call: TRBD2; cdr3_length: 14; j_call: TRBJ2-7; clone_size: -; v_call: TRBV5-1; cdr3_aa: CASSPLAGGYEQYF; cdr3_nt: TGCGCCAGCAGCCCACTAGCGGGAGGGTACGAGCAGTACTTC
d_call: TRBD1; cdr3_length: 14; j_call: TRBJ2-7; clone_size: few; v_call: TRBV27; cdr3_aa: CASSSTRGYYEQYF; cdr3_nt: TGTGCCAGCAGTTCAACCAGGGGGTACTACGAGCAGTACTTC
d_call: TRBD1; cdr3_length: 16; j_call: TRBJ2-2; clone_size: -; v_call: TRBV28; cdr3_aa: CASSVDKQGAGGELFF; cdr3_nt: TGTGCCAGCAGTGTCGACAAACAGGGGGCAGGGGGGGAGCTGTTTTTT
d_call: -; cdr3_length: 16; j_call: TRBJ2-7; clone_size: once; v_call: TRBV21-1; cdr3_aa: CASSKGASGRFHEQYF; cdr3_nt: TGTGCCAGCAGCAAAGGTGCTAGCGGGAGGTTCCACGAGCAGTACTTC
d_call: -; cdr3_length: 13; j_call: TRBJ1-4; clone_size: once; v_call: TRBV10-3; cdr3_aa: CAISEGVNEKLFF; cdr3_nt: TGTGCCATCAGTGAGGGAGTTAATGAAAAACTGTTTTTT
d_call: -; cdr3_length: 16; j_call: TRBJ2-7; clone_size: -; v_call: TRBV7-8; cdr3_aa: CASSKFRDLNSYEQYF; cdr3_nt: TGTGCCAGCAGCAAATTCAGGGATCTGAACTCCTACGAGCAGTACTTC
d_call: TRBD2; cdr3_length: 14; j_call: TRBJ2-7; clone_size: -; v_call: TRBV30; cdr3_aa: CAWSEGLAGYEQYF; cdr3_nt: TGTGCCTGGAGTGAGGGGCTAGCGGGGTACGAGCAGTACTTC
d_call: TRBD1; cdr3_length: 14; j_call: TRBJ2-3; clone_size: -; v_call: TRBV28; cdr3_aa: CASSLDRVTDTQYF; cdr3_nt: TGTGCCAGCAGTCTCGACAGGGTCACAGATACGCAGTATTTT
d_call: -; cdr3_length: 17; j_call: TRBJ1-6; clone_size: few; v_call: TRBV30; cdr3_aa: CAWSVRKRSSYNSPLHF; cdr3_nt: TGTGCCTGGAGTGTACGAAAAAGGAGCTCCTATAATTCACCCCTCCACTTT
d_call: -; cdr3_length: 16; j_call: TRBJ1-1; clone_size: -; v_call: TRBV21-1; cdr3_aa: CASSSPGTGSITEAFF; cdr3_nt: TGTGCCAGCAGCTCTCCCGGGACAGGGTCGATCACTGAAGCTTTCTTT
d_call: TRBD1; cdr3_length: 15; j_call: TRBJ2-1; clone_size: -; v_call: TRBV19; cdr3_aa: CASRPRGQGSNEQFF; cdr3_nt: TGTGCCAGTAGGCCTCGGGGACAGGGATCCAATGAGCAGTTCTTC
d_call: TRBD2; cdr3_length: 13; j_call: TRBJ2-2; clone_size: few; v_call: TRBV5-1; cdr3_aa: CASSPLAGGELFF; cdr3_nt: TGCGCCAGCAGTCCTCTAGCGGGAGGGGAGCTGTTTTTT
d_call: TRBD1; cdr3_length: 14; j_call: TRBJ1-3; clone_size: -; v_call: TRBV5-1; cdr3_aa: CASSTGTAGNTIYF; cdr3_nt: TGCGCCAGCAGCACAGGGACAGCTGGAAACACCATATATTTT
d_call: -; cdr3_length: 13; j_call: TRBJ2-7; clone_size: few; v_call: TRBV27; cdr3_aa: CASRRDFPYEQYF; cdr3_nt: TGTGCCAGCAGAAGAGACTTTCCCTACGAGCAGTACTTC
d_call: -; cdr3_length: 15; j_call: TRBJ2-7; clone_size: -; v_call: TRBV20-1; cdr3_aa: CSASHPGHPIYEQYF; cdr3_nt: TGCAGTGCAAGTCACCCGGGACACCCAATATACGAGCAGTACTTC
d_call: -; cdr3_length: 12; j_call: TRBJ1-6; clone_size: -; v_call: TRBV6-5; cdr3_aa: CASSRAGKSLHF; cdr3_nt: TGTGCCAGCAGTCGGGCGGGGAAGTCCCTCCACTTT
d_call: -; cdr3_length: 15; j_call: TRBJ1-5; clone_size: -; v_call: TRBV18; cdr3_aa: CASSPSIAGNQPQHF; cdr3_nt: TGTGCCAGCTCACCGAGCATTGCTGGCAATCAGCCCCAGCATTTT
d_call: -; cdr3_length: 16; j_call: TRBJ2-3; clone_size: -; v_call: TRBV7-9; cdr3_aa: CASSVGRDRDTDTQYF; cdr3_nt: TGTGCCAGCAGCGTCGGGCGGGATCGGGACACAGATACGCAGTATTTT
d_call: TRBD1; cdr3_length: 13; j_call: TRBJ1-4; clone_size: -; v_call: TRBV30; cdr3_aa: CAWGQAGIEKLFF; cdr3_nt: TGTGCCTGGGGACAGGCTGGTATTGAAAAACTGTTTTTT
d_call: TRBD1; cdr3_length: 13; j_call: TRBJ1-2; clone_size: -; v_call: TRBV29-1; cdr3_aa: CSVGGGNRVGYTF; cdr3_nt: TGCAGCGTTGGAGGGGGCAATAGGGTTGGCTACACCTTC
d_call: -; cdr3_length: 14; j_call: TRBJ2-4; clone_size: -; v_call: TRBV6-1; cdr3_aa: CASSEQAVKNIQYF; cdr3_nt: TGTGCCAGCAGTGAGCAGGCTGTCAAAAACATTCAGTACTTC
d_call: -; cdr3_length: 13; j_call: TRBJ2-1; clone_size: -; v_call: TRBV28; cdr3_aa: CASRQDGYNEQFF; cdr3_nt: TGTGCCAGCAGACAGGACGGGTACAATGAGCAGTTCTTC
d_call: TRBD2; cdr3_length: 15; j_call: TRBJ2-1; clone_size: -; v_call: TRBV11-2; cdr3_aa: CASSLEEREANEQFF; cdr3_nt: TGTGCCAGCAGCTTAGAGGAGCGGGAGGCTAATGAGCAGTTCTTC
d_call: -; cdr3_length: 15; j_call: TRBJ2-1; clone_size: -; v_call: TRBV9; cdr3_aa: CASSVGASAYNEQFF; cdr3_nt: TGTGCCAGCAGCGTAGGGGCTAGCGCATACAATGAGCAGTTCTTC
d_call: TRBD1; cdr3_length: 14; j_call: TRBJ2-2; clone_size: -; v_call: TRBV28; cdr3_aa: CASTIQGGTGELFF; cdr3_nt: TGTGCCAGCACCATACAGGGGGGCACCGGGGAGCTGTTTTTT
d_call: -; cdr3_length: 16; j_call: TRBJ2-3; clone_size: -; v_call: TRBV6-5; cdr3_aa: CASSYEGGGITDTQYF; cdr3_nt: TGTGCCAGCAGTTACGAGGGAGGGGGGATCACAGATACGCAGTATTTT
d_call: -; cdr3_length: 14; j_call: TRBJ2-2; clone_size: -; v_call: TRBV7-9; cdr3_aa: CASSLLSSPGELFF; cdr3_nt: TGTGCCAGCAGTTTACTAAGTTCGCCGGGGGAGCTGTTTTTT
d_call: -; cdr3_length: 12; j_call: TRBJ1-2; clone_size: -; v_call: TRBV6-5; cdr3_aa: CASTDRNYGYTF; cdr3_nt: TGTGCCAGCACCGACAGGAACTATGGCTACACCTTC
d_call: TRBD2; cdr3_length: 15; j_call: TRBJ2-5; clone_size: -; v_call: TRBV7-8; cdr3_aa: CASSLILAGQETQYF; cdr3_nt: TGTGCCAGCAGCTTAATTCTAGCGGGGCAAGAGACCCAGTACTTC
d_call: TRBD1; cdr3_length: 14; j_call: TRBJ2-7; clone_size: -; v_call: TRBV6-6; cdr3_aa: CASSFRDRGYEQYF; cdr3_nt: TGTGCCAGCAGTTTCCGGGACAGGGGCTACGAGCAGTACTTC
d_call: -; cdr3_length: 15; j_call: TRBJ2-3; clone_size: -; v_call: TRBV3-1/TRBV3-2; cdr3_aa: CASSRRGGVDGTQYF; cdr3_nt: TGTGCCAGCAGCCGCAGGGGTGGGGTAGATGGGACGCAGTATTTT
d_call: -; cdr3_length: 16; j_call: TRBJ1-4; clone_size: -; v_call: TRBV28; cdr3_aa: CASTYRVNYNNEKLFF; cdr3_nt: TGTGCCAGCACTTACAGGGTTAATTACAATAATGAAAAACTGTTTTTT
d_call: -; cdr3_length: 14; j_call: TRBJ1-2; clone_size: -; v_call: TRBV2; cdr3_aa: CASRPGLANYGYTF; cdr3_nt: TGTGCCAGCAGGCCTGGACTGGCTAACTATGGCTACACCTTC
d_call: -; cdr3_length: 13; j_call: TRBJ1-5; clone_size: -; v_call: TRBV29-1; cdr3_aa: CSVQQSSNQPQHF; cdr3_nt: TGCAGCGTGCAACAGTCGAGCAATCAGCCCCAGCATTTT
d_call: TRBD2; cdr3_length: 17; j_call: TRBJ2-4; clone_size: -; v_call: TRBV5-1; cdr3_aa: CASSLGRTSGSENIQYF; cdr3_nt: TGCGCCAGCAGCTTGGGGCGGACTAGCGGGAGCGAAAACATTCAGTACTTC
d_call: TRBD2; cdr3_length: 18; j_call: TRBJ2-3; clone_size: -; v_call: TRBV7-2; cdr3_aa: CASSLNPGLAGPTDTQYF; cdr3_nt: TGTGCCAGCAGCTTGAACCCGGGACTAGCGGGACCCACAGATACGCAGTATTTT
d_call: TRBD1; cdr3_length: 14; j_call: TRBJ2-7; clone_size: once; v_call: TRBV5-1; cdr3_aa: CASSSGTGSYEQYF; cdr3_nt: TGCGCCAGCAGCAGCGGGACAGGGAGCTACGAGCAGTACTTC
d_call: -; cdr3_length: 15; j_call: TRBJ2-1; clone_size: -; v_call: TRBV27; cdr3_aa: CASMERALSYNEQFF; cdr3_nt: TGTGCCAGCATGGAGCGGGCCCTCTCCTACAATGAGCAGTTCTTC